Following are 2 T cell receptor beta chains from one sample sequenced in a study of T cell repertoires in cytomegalovirus infection. TCRdb reanalysed the reads using MiXCR and keeps one entry per CDR3 protein. This sample has 750,000 to 950,000 distinct CDR3 sequences; 25% to 35% occur once, and the top ten carry around 13%. These receptors' antigens are unknown. Here the sequenced sample was cultured CD8+ T cells from PBMCs, taken from culture after CMV antigen stimulation. The source is a human donor in good health (CMV status not recorded). Some clones in this sample may be carry-over from other donors' samples.

Many counts were recorded for this clonotype. This sequence joins TRBV7-9 and TRBJ1-5; D is unclear. This CDR3 contains 13 residues. Germline V gene data show CDR1 as SEHNR and CDR2 as FQNEAQ (reference sequence). V lost 2 bases and J lost 6, with 8 bases in between. This CDR3 reads CASSLRVGQPQHF. CDR3 DNA: TGTGCCAGCAGCTTACGGGTGGGTCAGCCCCAGCATTTT.

The chain combines TRBV20-1 with TRBJ2-3, with TRBD1 matching 8 bases. The CDR3 is 15 amino acids. V lost 0 bases and J lost 4; bases outside the gene matches: 6. The V gene's germline CDR1 is DFQATT and CDR2 SNEGSKA (reference sequence). In nucleotides, the CDR3 is TGCAGTGCTAGAGAGAGACAGGGGATTTCAGATACGCAGTATTTT. Translated, it gives CSARERQGISDTQYF.